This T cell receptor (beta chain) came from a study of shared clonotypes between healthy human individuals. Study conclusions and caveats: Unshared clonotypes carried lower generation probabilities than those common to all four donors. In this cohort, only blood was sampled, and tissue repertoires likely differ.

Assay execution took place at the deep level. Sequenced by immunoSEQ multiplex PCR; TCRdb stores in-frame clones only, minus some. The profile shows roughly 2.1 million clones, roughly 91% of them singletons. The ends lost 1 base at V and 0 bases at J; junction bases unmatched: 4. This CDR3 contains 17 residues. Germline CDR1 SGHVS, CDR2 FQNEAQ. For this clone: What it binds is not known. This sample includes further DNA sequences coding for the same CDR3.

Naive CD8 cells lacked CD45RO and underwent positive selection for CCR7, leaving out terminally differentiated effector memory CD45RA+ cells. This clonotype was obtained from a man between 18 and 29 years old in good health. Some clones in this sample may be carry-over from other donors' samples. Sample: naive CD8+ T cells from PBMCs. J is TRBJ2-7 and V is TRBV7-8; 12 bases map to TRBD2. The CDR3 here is CASSLGLAGVSSYEQYF. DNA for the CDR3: TGTGCCAGCAGCTTAGGACTAGCGGGGGTAAGCTCCTACGAGCAGTACTTC.